This TCR beta chain was identified during a study of OX40 agonist ivuxolimab in advanced cancers. Study results and caveats: Normalized T-cell clonal expansion was also low in a subset of nonresponders.

Repertoires were generated with immunoSEQ multiplex PCR, while TCRdb's copy carries only in-frame clones and drops some. The table lists roughly 92,000 clones, roughly nine tenths of them singletons, with about 9% in the top ten. Autoimmune disease history or systemic immunosuppression led to patients being barred. About this clone itself: Its antigen remains unidentified.

The CDR3 loop spans 14 amino acids. J was trimmed by 6 bases and V by 8 bases; bases with no gene match: 9. CDR1 is MNHNY and CDR2 is SVGAGI in the germline V gene (reference sequence). The chain joins TRBV6-6 to TRBJ2-3; 9 nucleotides match TRBD2. The sequences come from CD4+ or CD8+ T cells sorted from blood, collected in a trial of the OX40 agonist ivuxolimab. This receptor was taken from an adult with an advanced solid tumor such as melanoma, head and neck, liver or kidney cancer. The CDR3 is CASGVAGVPDTQYF. Here the CDR3 DNA reads TGTGCCAGCGGGGTAGCGGGAGTCCCGGATACGCAGTATTTT.